This TCR beta chain was recovered during a study of T cell responses to AZD1222 COVID-19 vaccine (dated by TCRdb to about 2021). Some background on the complete study: A total of 230 to 250 trial participants underwent TCR sequencing, of whom under 220 had received two doses of AZD1222 and roughly 26 had received two doses of the MenACWY control vaccine. Trial participants were enrolled into age subgroups of 18-55, 56-69 and 70-plus years, which contained around 140, 26 and 57 TCR-sequenced participants, respectively. The study at large found these results: The vaccine-associated CD4 TCRs covered the entire spike protein, and the dominant responses fell in regions 160-218 and 743-854. No day 14 peak-response samples were available, so repertoires were characterized only after the peak T cell response. Participants were mostly white British and included more females than males, and it was suggested by the authors that clonal diversity may have been underestimated. A significant rise in spike-specific TCR breadth and depth was observed after two AZD1222 doses relative to day 0 and relative to MenACWY recipients. Conclusions about previously exposed vaccinees are limited, since just 5 to 7 AZD1222 recipients were seropositive for SARS-CoV-2 at baseline. In the small 56-69-year group, the increase in depth fell short of significance, most likely because of low power. Reportedly, almost half of the unique spike-specific TCRs recognized epitopes lying outside the regions that are mutated in the B.1.351 and B.1.1.7 variants.

The CDR3 spans 13 residues, from the cysteine through the phenylalanine. The DNA shown is the 39-base CDR3, in frame from base 1. The germline V gene (reference sequence) specifies LNHDA as CDR1 and SQIVND as CDR2. The trim is 5 bases for V and 4 bases for J, with a gap of 11 bases between the germline ends. The CDR3 regions of human TCRbeta chains were subjected to immunosequencing. The authors' pipeline ran thus. Repertoire TCRs were checked for matches against a reference library of SARS-CoV-2-specific TCRs that had been generated using the MIRA antigen-specificity platform. Breadth was defined as the fraction of unique TCRs that were SARS-CoV-2-associated, and depth was defined as the fraction of total T cells that were SARS-CoV-2-associated. Using the MIRA data, every spike-specific TCR was mapped to the spike region that the TCR reacted to and assigned to either a CD4 or a CD8 class. Log10-transformed breadth and depth values were compared by one-way ANOVA with Sidak's multiple comparisons tests. TCRdb took this table from immuneACCESS and kept in-frame rearrangements with V and J called. Such tables lack part of the clones; where checked against another copy, unresolved V genes explain under half of the gap, and the rest is unexplained. D and trimming come from the DNA, and the V and J calls and clone size come from that table. The sample records approximately 160,000 clones, around 88% of which are singletons. The biggest ten clones account for 3% to 4% of the sample.

This clone was seen a single time. Its antigen remains unidentified. No base quality values were provided; no much bigger clone lies one nucleotide off. What this sample's time point label stands for: baseline before first vaccination. Read against the paper, the sample's treatment or condition label means: meningococcal conjugate vaccine given as trial control. Vaccinee samples came from UK trials COV001 and COV002, including a single-blind randomized controlled phase 2/3 trial of AZD1222 (ChAdOx1 nCoV-19) in healthy adults. For TCRbeta chain sequencing, PBMC samples were collected from trial participants at day 0 and at day 28 after the second dose.

Recombination connected TRBV19 to TRBJ1-2, with TRBD1 as a weak D call on 5 bases. The sequence came from an adult in good health. The sample consisted of peripheral blood, taken on day 0 of MenACWY control vaccination. In nucleotides, the sequence is TGTGCCAGTAGTGTTCCGGGGCCCTATGGCTACACCTTC. Protein translation: CASSVPGPYGYTF.